This T cell receptor (beta chain) was profiled in a study of resident and recirculating memory T cells in vitiligo. Notes on the study in general: Sequences differed between biopsy sites and patients, suggesting private specificity.

The assay was immunoSEQ multiplex PCR, and TCRdb's table has in-frame clones only and misses some. The sample lists about 76,000 clones, about 91% seen once, with approximately 5.4% in the top ten. This clone appeared once. Its antigen is undetermined. CDR3 length: 14 residues. J lost 4 bases, V lost 4 bases, and 6 bases had no gene match. The germline gives CDR1 MDHEN, CDR2 SYDVKM. This TCR derives from a male donor with vitiligo. The source material was blood. The chain couples TRBV28 to TRBJ1-2, with 7 positions matching TRBD1. The DNA for the CDR3 is TGTGCCAGCAGTTCAGGGGGAGGAAGCTATGGCTACACCTTC. Residues: CASSSGGGSYGYTF.